A single sample is the source of the 28 T cell receptor beta chains below, sequenced in a study of blood T cells in healthy people across ages. Alongside a J-beta primer mix, a sample-barcoded 5' primer served in a second PCR lasting about 7 to 12 cycles. TCRdb processed the 5' RACE reads anew with MiXCR; each CDR3 protein has one entry. The sample carries roughly 560,000 distinct CDR3 sequences, approximately 25% recorded once. The sample was also linked to a second study, of T cells of mothers and their children.

The sample consisted of blood. These receptors originate from a boy younger than 18 in good health.

This clonotype has more than one count but fewer than ten. The rearrangement joins TRBV14 to TRBJ1-4; D gene unclear. The CDR3 loop spans 18 amino acids. Germline values: CDR1 SGHDN, CDR2 FVKESK. The V and J ends lost 0 bases and 7 bases respectively, with 21 bases between them. The CDR3 protein is CASSQERSGNRQREKLFF. In DNA, the CDR3 is TGTGCCAGCAGCCAAGAAAGATCGGGTAACCGGCAGCGTGAAAAACTGTTTTTT.

The J gene is TRBJ2-6, the V gene TRBV4-1, with TRBD1 as a possible D gene (5 bases). Trimming took 0 bases from V and 0 from J, leaving 9 bases between them. CDR1 MGHRA and CDR2 YSYEKL come from the germline V gene. The CDR3 extends over 17 amino acids. The DNA of the CDR3 is TGCGCCAGCAGCCAAGATAGGACAAACTCTGGGGCCAACGTCCTGACTTTC. Translating it yields CASSQDRTNSGANVLTF.

This clonotype has a handful of counts. J is TRBJ1-2 and V is TRBV12-3 or TRBV12-4, with no clear D. CDR3 length: 14 amino acids. Trimming removed 5 bases at V and 2 bases at J, with 12 bases between. The CDR3 here is CASSPGPQNYGYTF. CDR3 sequence (DNA): TGTGCCAGCAGTCCGGGTCCCCAGAACTATGGCTACACCTTC.

This rearrangement joins TRBV12-3 or TRBV12-4 to TRBJ1-2; TRBD1 is a possible D gene (5 bases). The CDR3 totals 13 residues. V shed 6 bases and J shed 2 bases, with 10 bases lying between them. This CDR3 reads CASSADRNYGYTF. DNA of the CDR3: TGTGCCAGCAGCGCTGACAGAAACTATGGCTACACCTTC.

This rearrangement joins TRBV5-5 to TRBJ1-1; 8 nucleotides line up with TRBD1. CDR3 length: 15 residues. The germline CDR1 and CDR2 sequences are SGHKS and YYEKEE (reference sequence). The ends lost 0 bases at V and 1 base at J; junction bases unmatched: 2. CDR3 sequence: CASSLAGGRNTEAFF. The CDR3 DNA follows: TGTGCCAGCAGCTTGGCAGGGGGCAGGAACACTGAAGCTTTCTTT.

This clonotype was seen a few times. The chain carries TRBV4-3 and TRBJ1-2; D is unclear. V was pared by 2 bases and J by 8 bases, with 21 bases between. The CDR3 is 16 residues long. Germline CDR1 LGHNA, CDR2 YSLEER. In DNA form, the CDR3 reads TGCGCCAGCAGCCAAATTCGGTCTTCAATACGGCTAGGCTACACCTTC. Its translation is CASSQIRSSIRLGYTF.

The chain recombines TRBV20-1 with TRBJ1-5; D call uncertain. The V gene lost 0 bases and the J gene lost 5 bases, with 14 bases spanning the gap. This CDR3 contains 15 residues. The germline V gene has CDR1 DFQATT and CDR2 SNEGSKA (reference sequence). For the CDR3, the DNA is TGCAGTGCTAGAGATTCCCGCCAGCTTTATCAGCCCCAGCATTTT. Amino acids: CSARDSRQLYQPQHF.

This clonotype appeared a few times. The V and J genes are TRBV7-9 and TRBJ1-2, with TRBD1 as a possible D gene (5 bases). Trimming removed 1 base at V and 8 bases at J, with 14 bases between. Per germline, CDR1 SEHNR and CDR2 FQNEAQ (reference sequence). The CDR3 runs to 14 residues. The chain's CDR3 is CASSLGMGPGGYTF. The CDR3, as DNA: TGTGCCAGCAGCTTAGGGATGGGGCCAGGAGGCTACACCTTC.

The V gene is TRBV6-5, the J gene TRBJ1-4; 10 bases match TRBD1. V lost 6 bases and J lost 6; bases outside the gene matches: 1. Per the germline V gene, CDR1 is MNHEY and CDR2 is SVGAGI. The CDR3 sequence is 13 residues long. In DNA, the CDR3 is TGTGCCAGCAGCGGACAGGGGGATGAAAAACTGTTTTTT. This encodes CASSGQGDEKLFF.

This clonotype has a handful of counts. The J gene is TRBJ1-4, the V gene TRBV9; 11 bases match TRBD1. V lost 0 bases and J lost 7; bases outside the gene matches: 2. This CDR3 spans 15 amino acids. Germline CDR1 is SGDLS and CDR2 is YYNGEE. CDR3 amino acids: CASSVGTGGFEKLFF. The CDR3 DNA reads as TGTGCCAGCAGCGTAGGGACAGGGGGCTTTGAAAAACTGTTTTTT. Full variable domain (missing parts from reference TRBV9 and TRBJ1-4): DSGVTQTPKHLITATGQRVTLRCSPRSGDLSVYWYQQSLDQGLQFLIQYYNGEERAKGNILERFSAQQFPDLHSELNLSSLELGDSALYFCASSVGTGGFEKLFFGSGTQLSVL.

This clonotype was seen a handful of times. V is TRBV20-1 and J is TRBJ2-3, with 7 positions matching TRBD2. The CDR3 sequence is 17 residues long. Germline CDR1 and CDR2: DFQATT and SNEGSKA (reference sequence). The J segment lost 1 base and the V segment lost 0 bases, leaving 10 bases of the junction unmatched. CDR3 bases: TGCAGTGCTAGAGATCGGACTAGACCTTGGGGCACAGATACGCAGTATTTT. Its protein product is CSARDRTRPWGTDTQYF.

V gene TRBV4-3 combines with J gene TRBJ2-1; TRBD2 matches at 13 bases. The end of the DNA is better explained by TRBJ2-5, so the J call may be wrong. Germline loops: CDR1 LGHNA, CDR2 YSLEER. The CDR3 loop spans 15 amino acids. This CDR3 reads CASSQTSGRAETQYF. In nucleotides, the CDR3 is TGCGCCAGCAGCCAAACTAGCGGGAGGGCGGAGACCCAGTACTTC.

Only a few counts were recorded for this clonotype. A read error may produce the germline difference seen at one junction end. The chain combines TRBV27 with TRBJ2-5; 8 nucleotides match TRBD1. This CDR3 spans 14 amino acids. The V gene's germline CDR1 is MNHEY and CDR2 SMNVEV (reference sequence). CDR3 protein: CASQPSTGEETLYF. The DNA for the CDR3 is TGTGCCAGCCAACCCTCGACAGGGGAGGAGACCCTGTACTTC.

The rearrangement links TRBV7-2 to TRBJ1-2, with D perhaps matching TRBD1 (6 bases). Trimming left V 6 bases short and J 7 bases short, with 15 bases between. CDR3 length equals 13 residues. Germline V CDR1 and CDR2: SGHTA, FQGNSA. CDR3 region: CASRSTGLGGYTF. CDR3 sequence (DNA): TGTGCCAGCAGGTCGACAGGCCTGGGTGGCTACACCTTC.

This clonotype was observed a handful of times. The chain carries TRBV28 and TRBJ1-1; 10 bases are a match to TRBD1. Trimming removed 8 bases from V and 1 base from J; junction bases left unmatched: 4. The germline gives CDR1 MDHEN, CDR2 SYDVKM. This CDR3 has 14 amino acids. The CDR3 spells CASRRQGANTEAFF. The CDR3 DNA sequence: TGTGCCAGCCGAAGACAGGGGGCGAACACTGAAGCTTTCTTT.

V gene TRBV29-1 combines with J gene TRBJ2-1; maybe TRBD2 (5 bases). The germline V and J ends were trimmed by 7 bases and 0 bases, with 22 bases remaining between them. Germline V gives CDR1 SQVTM, CDR2 ANQGSEA. The CDR3 runs 17 residues. This CDR3 reads CSDRTLTGISSYNEQFF. CDR3 nucleotide sequence: TGCAGCGATAGGACTCTCACGGGGATTAGCTCCTACAATGAGCAGTTCTTC.

The chain links TRBV7-9 to TRBJ2-3; the match to TRBD1 covers 9 bases. The CDR3 runs 15 residues. Germline V gene sequence: CDR1 SEHNR, CDR2 FQNEAQ (reference sequence). The J segment lost 2 bases and the V segment lost 5 bases, leaving 5 bases of the junction unmatched. The CDR3 DNA reads TGTGCCAGCAGCCGTGGGACAGGGCCCACAGATACGCAGTATTTT. Amino acids: CASSRGTGPTDTQYF.

This clonotype was observed a handful of times. The V and J genes are TRBV7-2 and TRBJ1-2, with 7 bases that match TRBD1. CDR1 is SGHTA and CDR2 is FQGNSA in the germline V gene. There are 14 residues in the CDR3. V lost 5 bases and J lost 3; bases outside the gene matches: 6. The CDR3 nucleotides are TGTGCCAGCAGCCTCATCGGGACAGACTATGGCTACACCTTC. This encodes CASSLIGTDYGYTF.

Comment on this clonotype: Germline and junction disagree at one end, which may indicate a read error. The genes are TRBV6-5 and TRBJ2-7, with 8 bases identical to TRBD2. In germline, CDR1 is MNHEY, CDR2 SVGAGI. The CDR3 has 14 residues. CDR3 nucleotides: TGTGCCAGCAATTTAGCGGGGCCCACCTACCAGCAGTACTTC. This encodes CASNLAGPTYQQYF.

The rearrangement uses TRBV27 and TRBJ1-6, with 10 bases aligning to TRBD1. J was trimmed by 8 bases and V by 4 bases; bases with no gene match: 5. The CDR3 consists of 15 residues. Germline V gene data show CDR1 as MNHEY and CDR2 as SMNVEV (reference sequence). The CDR3 region has the DNA TGTGCCAGCAGTTCGGGACAGGGGAAGCATTCACCCCTCCACTTT. It is translated as CASSSGQGKHSPLHF.

The chain has TRBV20-1 and TRBJ2-6; D call uncertain. The length of the CDR3 is 13 residues. The germline gives CDR1 DFQATT, CDR2 SNEGSKA (reference sequence). Trimming took 6 bases from V and 5 from J, leaving 11 bases between them. CDR3 region: CSAIDLWANVLTF. CDR3 DNA: TGCAGTGCAATAGACCTGTGGGCCAACGTCCTGACTTTC.

This clonotype was seen more than once but under ten times. This rearrangement joins TRBV6-6 to TRBJ1-2; TRBD1 might be the D (6 bases). V lost 6 bases to trimming and J lost 5 bases, with 19 bases between them. Germline CDR1 MNHNY, CDR2 SVGAGI (reference sequence). This CDR3 has 15 residues. The CDR3 DNA reads as TGTGCCAGCAGCCTATTCAGTGACAGGCCTTATGGCTACACCTTC. Translation gives CASSLFSDRPYGYTF.

The CDR3 nucleotides read TGCAGTGCTAGAGATACGGGCCAGCCGCACAATGAGCAGTTCTTC. It codes for CSARDTGQPHNEQFF. The chain has TRBV20-1 and TRBJ2-5; D unresolved. Matching the DNA end better, TRBJ2-1 makes the J call doubtful. The CDR3 sequence is 15 residues long. Germline CDR1 reads DFQATT; CDR2 reads SNEGSKA (reference sequence).

The chain employs TRBV15 and TRBJ2-1; D possibly corresponds to TRBD2 (6 bases). Germline assignment: CDR1 LNHNV and CDR2 YYDKDF (reference sequence). The CDR3 totals 12 residues. The V end lost 0 bases, the J end lost 9 bases, and 6 bases lay between the germline ends. For the CDR3, the DNA is TGTGCCACCAGCAGAGAGGGGGGTGAGCAGTTCTTC. Its translation: CATSREGGEQFF.

The chain employs TRBV12-5 and TRBJ2-3; D call uncertain. The germline V and J ends were trimmed by 1 base and 0 bases, with 11 bases remaining between them. From germline, CDR1 is LGHNT and CDR2 FRNRAP. The CDR3 totals 16 residues. The CDR3 DNA is TGTGCTAGTGGTTTGGAAGGCAAACTCAGCACAGATACGCAGTATTTT. Protein sequence: CASGLEGKLSTDTQYF. The whole variable domain, remainder taken from reference TRBV12-5 and TRBJ2-3, is DARVTQTPRHKVTEMGQEVTMRCQPILGHNTVFWYRQTMMQGLELLAYFRNRAPLDDSGMPKDRFSAEMPDATLATLKIQPSEPRDSAVYFCASGLEGKLSTDTQYFGPGTRLTVL.

This clonotype was observed a handful of times. This sequence joins TRBV28 and TRBJ2-1; D gene ambiguous. Trimming cost V 2 bases and J 7 bases, with 9 bases left between them. CDR3 length: 13 amino acids. Germline V gene data show CDR1 as MDHEN and CDR2 as SYDVKM. The DNA for the CDR3 is TGTGCCAGCAGTTTAGCACGGACGAATGAGCAGTTCTTC. Translating gives CASSLARTNEQFF.

The chain employs TRBV12-3 or TRBV12-4 and TRBJ2-2; D uncertain. This CDR3 has 12 residues. V was clipped by 7 bases and J by 4 bases, with 7 bases between them. CDR3 DNA sequence: TGTGCCAGCAAGGGCGGCACCGGGGAGCTGTTTTTT. Translating gives CASKGGTGELFF.

The chain recombines TRBV7-6 with TRBJ2-4; tentatively, D is TRBD1 (6 bases). The germline gives CDR1 SGHVS, CDR2 FNYEAQ. The V end was cut by 6 bases, the J end by 4 bases, with 19 bases between. The CDR3 runs to 16 residues. Written as DNA, the CDR3 is TGTGCCAGCAGTTCACCGGACCGGGACACAAAAAACATTCAGTACTTC. Translating it yields CASSSPDRDTKNIQYF.